The 2 T cell receptor beta chains given below trace back to one sample, sequenced in a study of blood T cell repertoires in COVID-19. Produced via immunoSEQ multiplex PCR; TCRdb's table is partial and in-frame only. In the table there are around 390,000 clones, 80% to 90% of which are singletons. Specimen: PBMCs or T cells enriched from blood (not recorded which). These receptors all stem from a woman between 45 and 65 years old who had recovered from COVID-19.

The gene calls are TRBV3-1 (or the pseudogene TRBV3-2) and TRBJ1-2; TRBD1 matches at 7 bases. V gave up 4 bases and J gave up 4 bases; unmatched junction bases: 9. The CDR3 is made up of 15 amino acids. Germline V gene lookup returns CDR1 LGHDT and CDR2 YNNKEL (reference sequence). The CDR3 region is CASSLSAGTVYGYTF. The CDR3 DNA reads TGTGCCAGCAGCCTTTCGGCCGGGACAGTCTATGGCTACACCTTC.

This chain uses TRBV6-5 with TRBJ1-6; maybe TRBD1 (5 bases). V gave up 0 bases and J gave up 6 bases, with 9 bases separating them. CDR3 length: 15 amino acids. Germline CDR1 MNHEY, CDR2 SVGAGI. DNA for the CDR3: TGTGCCAGCAGTTACTCGTTGGGGCTTAATTCACCCCTCCACTTT. Its translation is CASSYSLGLNSPLHF.